This TCR beta chain was sequenced in a study of T cell changes during pregnancy in multiple sclerosis. The protocol was immunoSEQ multiplex PCR, while the TCRdb copy is restricted to in-frame clones and leaves out a portion. The sample lists around 110,000 clones, about 89% seen once, with approximately 1.5% in the top ten. The CDR3 sequence is 15 residues long. CDR1 and CDR2 from the germline V gene are MGHDK and SYGVNS. Trimming at V came to 3 bases and at J to 2 bases, leaving 2 bases not matched to a gene. The chain has TRBV25-1 and TRBJ2-7, with 12 bases identical to TRBD1. Source: peripheral blood, taken before pregnancy. The origin of this receptor is a female donor with multiple sclerosis, enrolled in a pregnancy study. DNA for the CDR3: TGTGCCAGCAGTGAGGGGGACAGGGGGCCCTACGAGCAGTACTTC. Amino acids: CASSEGDRGPYEQYF.